A selection of T cell receptor beta chains follows, all from one sample in a study of regulatory T cells in long-lasting Graves disease. Using its own MiXCR run on the multiplex PCR reads, TCRdb lists one record per CDR3 protein. The repertoire includes about 530,000 distinct CDR3 sequences, more than 15% of them detected once, and around 25% sits in the top ten. The sample was also linked to a second study, of T cells in Graves' hyperthyroidism and ophthalmopathy.

Sequences were derived from peripheral blood mononuclear cells (PBMCs), sampled at new diagnosis, from a patient treated with antithyroid drugs. These TCRs come from a woman aged 35-60 years with Graves disease. CDR3s include the opening cysteine and the closing phenylalanine or tryptophan.

>TRBV12-3/TRBV12-4|15|TRBJ1-5
CASSSRAGHVQPQHF
>TRBV2|12|TRBJ2-1
CASSDPLDEQFF
>TRBV11-1|19|TRBJ2-7
CASSALYSSRDRGAYEQYF
>TRBV27|14|TRBJ2-7
CASSRTALSYEQYF
>TRBV7-9|13|TRBJ1-5
CASSQGENQPQHF
>TRBV29-1|17|TRBJ2-1
CSGVKRGGTSSYNEQFF
>TRBV28|16|TRBJ1-2
CASSLPGLEASWGYTF
>TRBV12-3/TRBV12-4|14|TRBJ1-6
CASSSRQGYSPLHF
>TRBV20-1|14|TRBJ1-5
CSAIGTVSNQPQHF
>TRBV20-1|14|TRBJ1-5
CSASSGSFNQPQHF
>TRBV7-3|15|TRBJ2-2
CASSSRTGGTGELFF
>TRBV11-2|14|TRBJ1-4
CASSLTGVVEKLFF
>TRBV5-1|13|TRBJ2-7
CASSTGNLYEQYF
>TRBV27|15|TRBJ2-3
CASRGYSGATDTQYF
>TRBV7-2|15|TRBJ2-7
CASSTASGGSYEQYF
>TRBV3-1|14|TRBJ1-1
CASSHQQGNTEAFF
>TRBV6-1|14|TRBJ1-4
CASFSTATNEKLFF
>TRBV2|14|TRBJ1-1
CASREAEGRLEAFF
>TRBV10-3|14|TRBJ2-2
CASREGQFTGELFF
>TRBV30|13|TRBJ1-4
CAWGTGRDEKLFF
>TRBV10-3|13|TRBJ1-2
CAIRTGDLSGYTF
>TRBV24-1|15|TRBJ2-4
CATSDPGTSENIQYF
>TRBV6-2/TRBV6-3|19|TRBJ2-3
CASSYSSLAGVVSTDTQYF
>TRBV12-3/TRBV12-4|15|TRBJ2-2
CASSFSQGTGGELFF
>TRBV7-9|15|TRBJ2-3
CASSLIRGSEDTQYF
>TRBV20-1|13|TRBJ2-7
CSAVVGATYEQYF
>TRBV2|13|TRBJ2-1
CASRETQVDEQFF
>TRBV28|15|TRBJ2-4
CASSSPTVAKNIQYF
>TRBV6-5|15|TRBJ1-6
CASSLGRPGEGSLHF
>TRBV12-3/TRBV12-4|13|TRBJ1-1
CASSPPGQSGGFF
>TRBV10-3|13|TRBJ1-1
CAISGQAAYEAFF
>TRBV20-1|13|TRBJ2-7
CSACGPIHYEQYF
>TRBV7-8|14|TRBJ1-4
CASSHSNRGEKLFF
>TRBV2|15|TRBJ2-3
CASSDGSPSTDTQYF
>TRBV13|16|TRBJ1-4
CASSASISATNEKLFF
>TRBV12-5|17|TRBJ2-5
CASGLVPSEPLGETQYF
>TRBV9|16|TRBJ2-1
CASSVAPGGLDNEQFF
>TRBV29-1|13|TRBJ2-5
CSVRRGGLETQYF
>TRBV3-1|16|TRBJ1-4
CASSQGGQGLNEKLFF
>TRBV5-1|15|TRBJ2-2
CASSLTSGEGGELFF
>TRBV2|17|TRBJ2-2
CASSEPRGGPNTGELFF